This passage covers 10 T cell receptor beta chains from one sample sequenced in a study of T-cell memory formation after mild COVID-19. TCRdb itself ran the 5' RACE reads through MiXCR, one entry per CDR3 protein. The sample has approximately 260,000 distinct CDR3 sequences; under 20% are singletons. The sample was PBMCs or a T cell subset sorted from them (not recorded which). Source of these receptors: a young man who had mild COVID-19 (a few samples of this study predate the infection). Cell type and time point are not known.

This clonotype was detected a few times. V is TRBV6-5 and J is TRBJ1-6; 9 bases line up with TRBD1. The CDR3 sequence is 15 residues long. Germline-derived CDR1 and CDR2 are MNHEY and SVGAGI. The V segment lost 0 bases and the J segment 8 bases; nucleotides outside the gene matches: 2. Here the CDR3 DNA reads TGTGCCAGCAGTTACTCGAGGACAGGGGATTCACCCCTCCACTTT. It encodes CASSYSRTGDSPLHF.

This clonotype appeared a few times. The chain recombines TRBV7-8 with TRBJ2-3; 10 bases are a match to TRBD1. Trimming cost V 5 bases and J 2 bases; bases outside gene matches: 7. The CDR3 length is 16 residues. The germline gives CDR1 SGHVS, CDR2 FQNEAQ. Written as DNA, the CDR3 is TGTGCCAGCAGCGTTCCCGGGACAGGGGTCACAGATACGCAGTATTTT. It encodes CASSVPGTGVTDTQYF.

This clonotype was observed a handful of times. This chain uses TRBV15 with TRBJ1-2; D is ambiguous. Looked up from germline, CDR1 is LNHNV and CDR2 is YYDKDF (reference sequence). This CDR3 contains 13 residues. Trimming took off 2 bases at V and 1 base at J, with 5 bases between the two ends. The CDR3 sequence is CATSRLINYGYTF. The CDR3 DNA reads as TGTGCCACCAGCAGATTGATTAACTATGGCTACACCTTC.

This clonotype was detected a few times. The chain couples TRBV11-1 to TRBJ2-7; 9 positions match TRBD1. V lost 4 bases to trimming and J lost 2 bases; unmatched junction nucleotides: 3. This CDR3 is built from 14 residues. Germline CDR1 is SGHAT and CDR2 is FQDESV (reference sequence). CDR3 DNA sequence: TGTGCCAGCAGCTGGGACAGGGAGGCCTACGAGCAGTACGTC. Translated: CASSWDREAYEQYV.

This clonotype was seen only a few times. The chain combines TRBV11-1 with TRBJ2-7, with D hard to call. The germline V and J ends were trimmed by 4 bases and 0 bases, with 13 bases remaining between them. The CDR3 loop spans 15 amino acids. CDR1 SGHAT and CDR2 FQDESV come from the germline V gene (reference sequence). The CDR3 loop is CASSSQGPSSYEQYF. In nucleotides, the CDR3 is TGTGCCAGCAGCTCTCAAGGCCCCAGCTCCTACGAGCAGTACTTC.

This clonotype turned up a few times. The chain couples TRBV7-9 to TRBJ1-5; D call uncertain. Germline assignment: CDR1 SEHNR and CDR2 FQNEAQ (reference sequence). The CDR3 loop spans 14 amino acids. The germline V and J ends were trimmed by 5 bases and 0 bases, with 8 bases remaining between them. CDR3 region: CASSESNSNQPQHF. CDR3 coding DNA: TGTGCCAGCAGCGAATCCAATAGCAATCAGCCCCAGCATTTT.

The chain joins TRBV5-1 to TRBJ2-1, with 8 bases matching TRBD2. Trimming at V came to 6 bases and at J to 6 bases, leaving 8 bases not matched to a gene. CDR1 and CDR2 (germline): SGHRS, YFSETQ. This CDR3 comprises 14 residues. CDR3 DNA: TGCGCCAGCAAACCTGGCGGGGGGCTCAATGAGCAGTTCTTC. Amino acids: CASKPGGGLNEQFF. Full variable domain (remainder filled in from reference TRBV5-1 and TRBJ2-1): KAGVTQTPRYLIKTRGQQVTLSCSPISGHRSVSWYQQTPGQGLQFLFEYFSETQRNKGNFPGRFSGRQFSNSRSEMNVSTLELGDSALYLCASKPGGGLNEQFFGPGTRLTVL.

The V and J genes are TRBV20-1 and TRBJ2-2; TRBD2 agrees at 10 bases. This CDR3 comprises 14 residues. The V and J ends lost 7 bases and 6 bases, in that order; junction bases with no gene match: 8. Looked up from germline, CDR1 is DFQATT and CDR2 is SNEGSKA (reference sequence). CDR3 residues: CSVVAGGSAGELFF. The CDR3 DNA reads TGCAGTGTTGTAGCGGGGGGATCGGCCGGGGAGCTGTTTTTT.

This clonotype occurred a few times. This rearrangement joins TRBV3-1 to TRBJ1-2; possibly TRBD1 for D (5 bases). V was pared by 3 bases and J by 4 bases, with 21 bases between. The CDR3 runs 17 residues. Germline CDR1 and CDR2: LGHDT and YNNKEL (reference sequence). CDR3 coding DNA: TGTGCCAGCAGCCAGTGGGGCTTAGGGGCAGGGATCTATGGCTACACCTTC. It translates to CASSQWGLGAGIYGYTF.

The chain links TRBV27 to TRBJ1-2; the D is unclear. The CDR3 runs to 13 residues. Trimming stripped 0 bases from V and 2 bases from J, with 4 bases between. Germline CDR1 and CDR2: MNHEY and SMNVEV (reference sequence). CDR3 DNA: TGTGCCAGCAGTTTATCGCGGAACTATGGCTACACCTTC. The encoded protein is CASSLSRNYGYTF.